This T cell receptor (beta chain) originates from a study of CD8 T cells in ankylosing spondylitis. Study-level points and caveats: Matched synovial fluid from ankylosing spondylitis patients was reported to be enriched for disease-linked clones. Ankylosing spondylitis blood appeared to carry a characteristic TCR beta motif of several highly homologous variants.

For TCR beta, libraries came from quantitative 5'-RACE with molecular barcodes. Each CDR3 protein is one row after TCRdb ran MiXCR on the 5' RACE reads. The top ten clones hold 2% to 2.5% of a sample with some 71,000 distinct CDR3 sequences, approximately 5.3% of them seen once. This clonotype has a handful of counts. Its antigen is not known. CDR3 length: 17 amino acids. Germline CDR1 is SNHLY and CDR2 is FYNNEI. Unmatched junction bases numbered 9, after V lost 6 bases and J lost 5 bases. The source of this sequence is a male donor with ankylosing spondylitis or in good health (not recorded which). Material: blood, either unsorted or a sorted T cell fraction (not recorded which). This chain uses TRBV2 with TRBJ2-1, with 14 positions matching TRBD2. Here the CDR3 reads CASSSRTSGGINNEQFF. DNA for the CDR3: TGTGCCAGCAGCTCGAGGACTAGCGGGGGGATTAACAATGAGCAGTTCTTC. The full variable domain, completed using reference TRBV2 and TRBJ2-1, is EPEVTQTPSHQVTQMGQEVILRCVPISNHLYFYWYRQILGQKVEFLVSFYNNEISEKSEIFDDQFSVERPDGSNFTLKIRSTKLEDSAMYFCASSSRTSGGINNEQFFGPGTRLTVL.